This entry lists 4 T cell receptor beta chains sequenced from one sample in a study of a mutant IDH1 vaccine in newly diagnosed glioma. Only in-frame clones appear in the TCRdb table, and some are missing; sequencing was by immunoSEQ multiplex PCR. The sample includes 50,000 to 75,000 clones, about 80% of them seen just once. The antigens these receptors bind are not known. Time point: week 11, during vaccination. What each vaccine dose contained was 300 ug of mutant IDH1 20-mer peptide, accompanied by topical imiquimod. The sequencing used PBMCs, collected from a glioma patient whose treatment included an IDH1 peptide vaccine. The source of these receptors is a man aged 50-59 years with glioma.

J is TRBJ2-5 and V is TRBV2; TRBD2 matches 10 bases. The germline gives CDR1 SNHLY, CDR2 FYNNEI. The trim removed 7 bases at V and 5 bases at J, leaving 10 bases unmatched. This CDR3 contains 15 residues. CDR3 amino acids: CASKEDSGRTETQYF. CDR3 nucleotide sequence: TGTGCCAGCAAGGAGGATAGCGGGAGGACGGAGACCCAGTACTTC.

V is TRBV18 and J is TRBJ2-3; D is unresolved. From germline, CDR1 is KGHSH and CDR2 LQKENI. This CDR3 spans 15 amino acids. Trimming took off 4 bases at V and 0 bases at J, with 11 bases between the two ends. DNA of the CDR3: TGTGCCAGCTCACAGGACCAGAGAAGCACAGATACGCAGTATTTT. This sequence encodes CASSQDQRSTDTQYF.

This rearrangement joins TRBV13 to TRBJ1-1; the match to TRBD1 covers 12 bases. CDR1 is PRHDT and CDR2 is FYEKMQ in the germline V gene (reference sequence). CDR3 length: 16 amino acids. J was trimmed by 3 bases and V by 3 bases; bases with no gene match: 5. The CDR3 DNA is TGTGCCAGCAGCTTGGGACAGGGGGCGCTTGACACTGAAGCTTTCTTT. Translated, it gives CASSLGQGALDTEAFF.

The CDR3 sequence: CASSPADYGELFF. The CDR3 nucleotides are TGTGCCAGCAGCCCCGCGGACTACGGGGAGCTGTTTTTT. The chain has TRBV6-1 and TRBJ2-2; tentative D call: TRBD2 (6 bases). The CDR3 extends over 13 amino acids. Germline V lookup: CDR1 MNHNS, CDR2 SASEGT. The germline V and J ends were trimmed by 6 bases and 7 bases, with 12 bases remaining between them.